Listed below are T cell receptor beta chains from one sample, sequenced in a study of blood T cells in healthy people across ages. TCRdb used MiXCR to reprocess the 5' RACE reads, holding one entry per CDR3 protein. Here the sample spans 850,000 to 1,300,000 distinct CDR3 sequences, around 43% being singletons. Sequenced material: blood. The source is a woman in her sixties or seventies in good health. Both conserved end residues are part of each CDR3. The order of the fields is clone size, D gene, V gene, J gene, CDR3 protein, CDR3 DNA. D genes are given only for firm matches. The size of a clone is reported for some rows only, either as once, few or many, or as a class for expanded clones.

clone_size: -
d_call: -
v_call: TRBV18
j_call: TRBJ2-5
cdr3_aa: CASSPEQPVSRETQYF
cdr3_nt: TGTGCCAGCTCACCAGAGCAGCCCGTTTCGAGGGAGACCCAGTACTTC

clone_size: -
d_call: -
v_call: TRBV20-1
j_call: TRBJ2-7
cdr3_aa: CSASNREGFYEQYF
cdr3_nt: TGCAGTGCTAGTAACAGGGAGGGTTTCTACGAGCAGTACTTC

clone_size: few
d_call: -
v_call: TRBV12-3/TRBV12-4
j_call: TRBJ2-1
cdr3_aa: CASSPLQTEHNEQFF
cdr3_nt: TGTGCCAGCAGTCCCCTACAGACAGAACACAATGAGCAGTTCTTC

clone_size: few
d_call: TRBD2
v_call: TRBV15
j_call: TRBJ2-1
cdr3_aa: CATSRVGGYYNEQFF
cdr3_nt: TGTGCCACCAGCAGAGTGGGGGGGTATTACAATGAGCAGTTCTTC

clone_size: -
d_call: TRBD1
v_call: TRBV3-1
j_call: TRBJ1-1
cdr3_aa: CASSQPSTGLTEAFF
cdr3_nt: TGTGCCAGCAGCCAACCTTCGACAGGGCTCACTGAAGCTTTCTTT

clone_size: -
d_call: TRBD1
v_call: TRBV20-1
j_call: TRBJ2-7
cdr3_aa: CSAPDSRTGFEQYF
cdr3_nt: TGCAGTGCTCCGGACTCAAGGACAGGGTTCGAGCAGTACTTC

clone_size: -
d_call: TRBD2
v_call: TRBV20-1
j_call: TRBJ2-7
cdr3_aa: CSASLPGLQSYEQYF
cdr3_nt: TGCAGTGCTAGCCTACCGGGACTACAGAGTTACGAGCAGTACTTC

clone_size: -
d_call: -
v_call: TRBV1
j_call: TRBJ2-7
cdr3_aa: CTSSQERAWSYEQYF
cdr3_nt: TGCACCAGCAGCCAAGAACGAGCGTGGTCCTACGAGCAGTACTTC

clone_size: -
d_call: -
v_call: TRBV5-1
j_call: TRBJ2-5
cdr3_aa: CASSWSGRIQETQYF
cdr3_nt: TGCGCCAGCAGCTGGTCAGGTAGAATCCAAGAGACCCAGTACTTC

clone_size: -
d_call: -
v_call: TRBV4-1
j_call: TRBJ2-3
cdr3_aa: CASRPTRGPNTQYF
cdr3_nt: TGCGCCAGCAGGCCTACTAGAGGCCCTAATACGCAGTATTTT

clone_size: -
d_call: TRBD2
v_call: TRBV5-1
j_call: TRBJ2-1
cdr3_aa: CASSFVAGVDEQFF
cdr3_nt: TGCGCCAGCAGCTTTGTAGCGGGTGTCGATGAGCAGTTCTTC

clone_size: -
d_call: -
v_call: TRBV15
j_call: TRBJ1-6
cdr3_aa: CATSTPREGGSPLHF
cdr3_nt: TGTGCCACCAGCACCCCCCGGGAGGGCGGTTCACCCCTCCACTTT

clone_size: -
d_call: -
v_call: TRBV2
j_call: TRBJ2-2
cdr3_aa: CASTSGLPNTGELFF
cdr3_nt: TGTGCCAGCACCTCGGGACTGCCGAACACCGGGGAGCTGTTTTTT

clone_size: -
d_call: -
v_call: TRBV2
j_call: TRBJ2-1
cdr3_aa: CASSEPRDIRTQFF
cdr3_nt: TGTGCCAGCAGTGAACCCCGGGACATTAGGACCCAGTTCTTC

clone_size: few
d_call: -
v_call: TRBV4-1
j_call: TRBJ2-1
cdr3_aa: CASSQVLAQYYNEQFF
cdr3_nt: TGCGCCAGCAGCCAAGTACTAGCCCAATATTACAATGAGCAGTTCTTC

clone_size: few
d_call: -
v_call: TRBV15
j_call: TRBJ2-5
cdr3_aa: CATSRDSPSETQYF
cdr3_nt: TGTGCCACCAGCAGAGATTCGCCTAGTGAGACCCAGTACTTC

clone_size: many
d_call: -
v_call: TRBV20-1
j_call: TRBJ2-5
cdr3_aa: CSAPRPGREETQYF
cdr3_nt: TGCAGTGCCCCCCGACCGGGGAGAGAAGAGACCCAGTACTTC

clone_size: -
d_call: -
v_call: TRBV7-2
j_call: TRBJ2-1
cdr3_aa: CASSLDSREWAEQFF
cdr3_nt: TGTGCCAGCAGTTTAGATTCGAGAGAATGGGCTGAGCAGTTCTTC

clone_size: few
d_call: -
v_call: TRBV15
j_call: TRBJ2-3
cdr3_aa: CATSRELSGVSDTQYF
cdr3_nt: TGTGCCACCAGCAGAGAACTGTCGGGAGTTTCAGATACGCAGTATTTT

clone_size: -
d_call: -
v_call: TRBV5-1
j_call: TRBJ2-3
cdr3_aa: CASRDKRDAYPTDTQYF
cdr3_nt: TGCGCCAGCAGAGATAAAAGGGACGCTTACCCCACAGATACGCAGTATTTT

clone_size: -
d_call: -
v_call: TRBV30
j_call: TRBJ2-7
cdr3_aa: CAWSVGGLSYEQYF
cdr3_nt: TGTGCCTGGAGTGTTGGCGGACTATCCTACGAGCAGTACTTC

clone_size: -
d_call: -
v_call: TRBV3-1
j_call: TRBJ2-7
cdr3_aa: CASSRRGSPEQYF
cdr3_nt: TGTGCCAGCAGTCGGAGGGGGTCCCCCGAGCAGTACTTC

clone_size: -
d_call: -
v_call: TRBV20-1
j_call: TRBJ2-3
cdr3_aa: CSPLVRTSTDTQYF
cdr3_nt: TGCAGTCCTCTAGTGCGGACTAGCACAGATACGCAGTATTTT

clone_size: -
d_call: TRBD2
v_call: TRBV6-5
j_call: TRBJ2-7
cdr3_aa: CASRSGGTVSYNEQYF
cdr3_nt: TGTGCCAGCAGATCCGGGGGGACGGTGTCCTACAATGAGCAGTACTTC

clone_size: few
d_call: TRBD2
v_call: TRBV6-2/TRBV6-3
j_call: TRBJ2-3
cdr3_aa: CATLAGGDTDTQYF
cdr3_nt: TGTGCCACCCTAGCGGGAGGGGACACAGATACGCAGTATTTT

clone_size: few
d_call: TRBD2
v_call: TRBV6-6
j_call: TRBJ2-3
cdr3_aa: CASSTDGREGDTQYF
cdr3_nt: TGTGCCAGCAGTACCGATGGGCGGGAGGGAGATACGCAGTATTTT

clone_size: -
d_call: TRBD1
v_call: TRBV7-2
j_call: TRBJ2-7
cdr3_aa: CASSLGTGSYSYEQYF
cdr3_nt: TGTGCCAGCAGCTTAGGGACAGGGTCCTATTCCTACGAGCAGTACTTC

clone_size: -
d_call: -
v_call: TRBV5-1
j_call: TRBJ2-6
cdr3_aa: CASGTGILLSGANVLTF
cdr3_nt: TGCGCCAGTGGGACCGGGATATTACTCTCTGGGGCCAACGTCCTGACTTTC

clone_size: -
d_call: -
v_call: TRBV7-6
j_call: TRBJ2-7
cdr3_aa: CASSLSGMDEQYF
cdr3_nt: TGTGCCAGCAGCTTGTCAGGGATGGACGAGCAGTACTTC

clone_size: -
d_call: -
v_call: TRBV29-1
j_call: TRBJ1-2
cdr3_aa: CSVWGQGSHPYGYTF
cdr3_nt: TGCAGCGTTTGGGGGCAGGGGTCCCACCCCTATGGCTACACCTTC

clone_size: -
d_call: -
v_call: TRBV28
j_call: TRBJ2-7
cdr3_aa: CASKTGGISYEQYF
cdr3_nt: TGTGCCAGCAAAACAGGAGGGATATCCTACGAGCAGTACTTC

clone_size: -
d_call: -
v_call: TRBV6-6
j_call: TRBJ1-4
cdr3_aa: CASSYSDIGGNEKLFF
cdr3_nt: TGTGCCAGCAGTTACTCGGACATTGGTGGGAATGAAAAACTGTTTTTT

clone_size: -
d_call: TRBD2
v_call: TRBV12-3/TRBV12-4
j_call: TRBJ2-5
cdr3_aa: CASTLAAPWGEQYF
cdr3_nt: TGTGCCAGCACCCTAGCGGCCCCATGGGGTGAGCAGTACTTC

clone_size: -
d_call: -
v_call: TRBV7-3
j_call: TRBJ1-6
cdr3_aa: CASNADNNSPLHF
cdr3_nt: TGTGCCAGCAACGCGGATAATAATTCACCCCTCCACTTT

clone_size: -
d_call: -
v_call: TRBV7-6
j_call: TRBJ2-7
cdr3_aa: CASSFLSSKLGSSYEQYF
cdr3_nt: TGTGCCAGCAGCTTTCTCTCCTCCAAGCTGGGAAGCTCCTACGAGCAGTACTTC

clone_size: -
d_call: TRBD2
v_call: TRBV6-5
j_call: TRBJ2-7
cdr3_aa: CASKRTAGGYNEQYF
cdr3_nt: TGTGCCAGCAAGCGTACAGCGGGAGGGTACAATGAGCAGTACTTC

clone_size: once
d_call: TRBD1
v_call: TRBV12-3/TRBV12-4
j_call: TRBJ1-2
cdr3_aa: CASSLDRGDNYGYTF
cdr3_nt: TGTGCCAGCAGCCTCGACAGGGGGGATAACTATGGCTACACCTTC

clone_size: -
d_call: -
v_call: TRBV7-7
j_call: TRBJ2-3
cdr3_aa: CASSLETGNTDTQYF
cdr3_nt: TGTGCCAGCAGCTTAGAGACAGGCAACACAGATACGCAGTATTTT

clone_size: -
d_call: TRBD2
v_call: TRBV28
j_call: TRBJ2-2
cdr3_aa: CASSFSPSGRLDTGELFF
cdr3_nt: TGTGCCAGCAGTTTTAGTCCTAGCGGGAGGCTGGACACCGGGGAGCTGTTTTTT

clone_size: -
d_call: TRBD2
v_call: TRBV20-1
j_call: TRBJ2-5
cdr3_aa: CSAPPGLAGGWQYF
cdr3_nt: TGCAGTGCTCCTCCGGGACTAGCGGGAGGATGGCAGTACTTC

clone_size: -
d_call: -
v_call: TRBV20-1
j_call: TRBJ2-1
cdr3_aa: CSAETRFGRSSYNEQFF
cdr3_nt: TGCAGTGCCGAAACGCGTTTCGGGCGGAGCTCCTACAATGAGCAGTTCTTC

clone_size: -
d_call: -
v_call: TRBV7-2
j_call: TRBJ2-3
cdr3_aa: CASSQGSTDTPYF
cdr3_nt: TGTGCCAGCAGCCAAGGGAGCACAGATACGCCGTATTTT

clone_size: few
d_call: -
v_call: TRBV12-5
j_call: TRBJ2-1
cdr3_aa: CASGLRDQLYNEQFF
cdr3_nt: TGTGCTAGTGGTTTGCGAGACCAACTCTACAATGAGCAGTTCTTC

clone_size: few
d_call: -
v_call: TRBV20-1
j_call: TRBJ2-7
cdr3_aa: CSARAAKRFPYEQYF
cdr3_nt: TGCAGTGCTAGAGCCGCCAAACGTTTTCCTTACGAGCAGTACTTC

clone_size: few
d_call: -
v_call: TRBV10-2
j_call: TRBJ2-3
cdr3_aa: CASSESGGGPDTQYF
cdr3_nt: TGCGCCAGCAGTGAGTCTGGGGGAGGTCCCGATACGCAGTATTTT

clone_size: many
d_call: -
v_call: TRBV9
j_call: TRBJ2-7
cdr3_aa: CASSVGLGEQYF
cdr3_nt: TGTGCCAGCAGTGTCGGACTTGGGGAGCAGTACTTC

clone_size: -
d_call: TRBD1
v_call: TRBV11-2
j_call: TRBJ2-1
cdr3_aa: CASSFLFRTGAYNEQFF
cdr3_nt: TGTGCCAGCAGCTTTCTGTTTAGGACAGGGGCCTACAATGAGCAGTTCTTC

clone_size: few
d_call: -
v_call: TRBV7-9
j_call: TRBJ1-2
cdr3_aa: CASGYDLEYGYTF
cdr3_nt: TGTGCCAGCGGATACGACTTGGAGTATGGCTACACCTTC

clone_size: -
d_call: TRBD2
v_call: TRBV7-9
j_call: TRBJ2-5
cdr3_aa: CASSFRTSGNQETQYF
cdr3_nt: TGTGCCAGCAGCTTCCGGACTAGCGGGAACCAAGAGACCCAGTACTTC

clone_size: -
d_call: TRBD2
v_call: TRBV29-1
j_call: TRBJ2-1
cdr3_aa: CSATAGDEQFF
cdr3_nt: TGCAGCGCCACCGCGGGGGATGAGCAGTTCTTC

clone_size: -
d_call: TRBD1
v_call: TRBV5-1
j_call: TRBJ2-7
cdr3_aa: CASSLQGIERDEQYF
cdr3_nt: TGCGCCAGCAGCTTACAGGGGATTGAACGGGACGAGCAGTACTTC

clone_size: -
d_call: TRBD1
v_call: TRBV7-6
j_call: TRBJ2-7
cdr3_aa: CASSLGNPGQGSRLGEQYF
cdr3_nt: TGTGCCAGCAGCTTAGGGAATCCGGGACAGGGTAGCCGTTTGGGCGAGCAGTACTTC

clone_size: few
d_call: -
v_call: TRBV6-5
j_call: TRBJ2-7
cdr3_aa: CASSYLGGVAHEQYF
cdr3_nt: TGTGCCAGCAGTTACCTAGGGGGGGTGGCCCACGAGCAGTACTTC

clone_size: -
d_call: TRBD2
v_call: TRBV7-9
j_call: TRBJ2-7
cdr3_aa: CASSFTSGRLVYEQYF
cdr3_nt: TGTGCCAGCAGCTTTACTAGCGGGAGGTTGGTCTACGAGCAGTACTTC

clone_size: -
d_call: TRBD2
v_call: TRBV5-1
j_call: TRBJ2-1
cdr3_aa: CASSTWGLAGVDEQFF
cdr3_nt: TGCGCCAGCAGCACGTGGGGACTAGCGGGAGTGGATGAGCAGTTCTTC

clone_size: -
d_call: TRBD2
v_call: TRBV2
j_call: TRBJ2-1
cdr3_aa: CASSERRTGLAGVNEQFF
cdr3_nt: TGTGCCAGCAGCGAGCGCAGAACGGGACTAGCGGGGGTCAATGAGCAGTTCTTC

clone_size: -
d_call: -
v_call: TRBV3-1
j_call: TRBJ2-1
cdr3_aa: CASSQDAGSYNEQFF
cdr3_nt: TGTGCCAGCAGCCAAGACGCGGGATCCTACAATGAGCAGTTCTTC